This T cell receptor beta chain comes out of a study of T-cell reconstitution after alpha-beta-depleted transplantation in children. Study results and limitations: Among T cells one year after transplant, newly produced cells accounted for most counts and diversity.

The sample holds many counts of this clonotype. Its antigen is not known. The trim removed 1 base at V and 10 bases at J, leaving 5 bases unmatched. The CDR3 sequence is 14 residues long. CDR1 and CDR2 from the germline V gene are SGHTA and FQGNSA. Unique molecular identifiers were incorporated during preparation of the TCRbeta library. TCRdb fed the PCR reads into MiXCR, producing one record per CDR3 protein. The table lists a few hundred thousand distinct CDR3 sequences, over 40% of them singletons, with under 30% in the top ten. The sequence was obtained from a girl aged 2 to 9 with aplastic anemia, due to receive a stem cell transplant. This specimen consisted of PBMCs, obtained before TCRalphabeta/CD19-depleted stem cell transplant. The V call is TRBV7-2, the J call TRBJ2-1; 9 nucleotides agree with TRBD1. Here the CDR3 reads CASSLEQGAWEQFF. The CDR3, as DNA: TGTGCCAGCAGCTTAGAACAGGGGGCATGGGAGCAGTTCTTC.